The 25 T cell receptor beta chains listed next were all sequenced from one sample in a study of CD8 T cells in ankylosing spondylitis. Points from the study as a whole: Blood of patients with ankylosing spondylitis appeared to be characterized by a TCR beta motif of eight highly homologous variants.

Each CDR3 protein is one row after TCRdb ran MiXCR on the 5' RACE reads. The sample includes some 220,000 distinct CDR3 sequences, approximately 7.4% of them seen just once. These receptors have no known antigen. Sequencing used blood, either unsorted or a sorted T cell fraction (not recorded which). The origin of the receptors is a male donor with ankylosing spondylitis.

Turning to this clonotype: A much larger clone lies one base from this, so it may be a read error. The gene calls are TRBV6-4 and TRBJ2-1; D uncertain. CDR3 length equals 15 residues. Germline CDR1 is MRHNA and CDR2 is SNTAGT. The CDR3 here is CVSSDSQRRYNEQFF. The CDR3 DNA reads as TGTGTCAGCAGTGACTCCCAGCGCCGCTACAATGAGCAGTTCTTC.

This clonotype was counted a few times. V and J are TRBV30 and TRBJ1-2; D is undetermined. The CDR3 contains 13 residues. Germline CDR1 is GTSNPN and CDR2 is SVGIG (reference sequence). Trimming shortened V by 0 bases and J by 6 bases, and 11 bases separated the two germline ends. CDR3 region: CAWSVRAYDGYTF. The CDR3, as DNA: TGTGCCTGGAGTGTACGGGCCTATGATGGCTACACCTTC.

The table lists this clonotype with many counts. The CDR3 sequence: CASSLGGAFRTGELFF. In nucleotides, the CDR3 is TGTGCCAGCAGCTTAGGCGGGGCCTTTCGGACCGGGGAGCTGTTTTTT. The rearrangement uses TRBV7-3 and TRBJ2-2, with D perhaps matching TRBD2 (6 bases). The CDR3 length is 16 residues. Germline V gene data show CDR1 as SGHTA and CDR2 as FQGTGA. Trimming took off 2 bases at V and 5 bases at J, with 15 bases between the two ends.

This clonotype came up many times. This rearrangement joins TRBV27 to TRBJ2-7; maybe TRBD2 (5 bases). The ends were cut back, 0 bases at V and 0 bases at J, with 9 bases in the middle. The CDR3 runs to 15 residues. The germline CDR1 and CDR2 sequences are MNHEY and SMNVEV (reference sequence). CDR3 sequence reads: CASSLSPGSSYEQYF. The CDR3 nucleotides are TGTGCCAGCAGTTTATCTCCGGGAAGCTCCTACGAGCAGTACTTC.

This clonotype came up a few times. The chain recombines TRBV6-5 with TRBJ1-1; TRBD1 agrees at 9 bases. The germline gives CDR1 MNHEY, CDR2 SVGAGI. The CDR3 is 14 residues long. V was pared by 2 bases and J by 4 bases, with 2 bases of the junction left unmatched. The CDR3 bases are TGTGCCAGCAGTTACGGGACAGGGACCACTGAAGCTTTCTTT. As protein: CASSYGTGTTEAFF.

This clonotype was found a few times. V gene TRBV6-2 or TRBV6-3 combines with J gene TRBJ1-1; D gene uncertain. With 1 base removed from V and 4 bases from J, the gap between germline ends came to 13 bases. This CDR3 comprises 15 residues. Per germline, CDR1 MNHEY and CDR2 SVGEGT. For the CDR3, the DNA is TGTGCCAGCAGTTACTTAGTCCGGGGAAGCACTGAAGCTTTCTTT. The encoded protein is CASSYLVRGSTEAFF.

This clonotype was recorded a few times. The chain carries TRBV6-2 or TRBV6-3 and TRBJ2-5; TRBD1 agrees at 7 bases. J gave up 1 base and V 8 bases, and 7 bases lay outside the gene matches. This CDR3 contains 14 residues. Germline V lookup: CDR1 MNHEY, CDR2 SVGEGT. The CDR3 protein is CASRLGQTQETQYF. The CDR3 nucleotides read TGTGCCAGCCGTCTGGGACAGACCCAAGAGACCCAGTACTTC.

In this sample, this clonotype turned up a few times. The chain employs TRBV23-1 and TRBJ1-1; D remains unclear. TRBV23-1 is noted as an ORF with a role that remains uncertain. Trimming shortened V by 5 bases and J by 1 base, and 11 bases separated the two germline ends. CDR3 length equals 14 residues. The DNA of the CDR3 is TGCGCCAGCAGTTCCGCCGACGGGAACACTGAAGCTTTCTTT. Translated: CASSSADGNTEAFF.

This clonotype was seen many times. V and J are TRBV28 and TRBJ1-5; 8 bases map to TRBD1. V was pared by 5 bases and J by 1 base, with 7 bases of the junction left unmatched. Per germline, CDR1 MDHEN and CDR2 SYDVKM. The CDR3 has 16 residues. The CDR3 region is CASSRQGLGSNQPQHF. In DNA form, the CDR3 reads TGTGCCAGCAGTAGACAGGGGCTGGGAAGCAATCAGCCCCAGCATTTT.

This clonotype was picked up a small number of times. The chain couples TRBV27 to TRBJ2-1, with TRBD1 matching over 10 bases. This CDR3 is 17 amino acids long. J gave up 4 bases and V 4 bases, and 10 bases lay outside the gene matches. Germline V CDR1 and CDR2: MNHEY, SMNVEV (reference sequence). The CDR3: CASSSPGQGPPYNEQFF. The CDR3 DNA is TGTGCCAGCAGTTCCCCGGGACAGGGGCCACCTTACAATGAGCAGTTCTTC.

A few counts support this clonotype. The rearrangement joins TRBV6-1 to TRBJ2-7; the match to TRBD1 covers 7 bases. The CDR3 has 16 amino acids. Germline CDR1 MNHNS, CDR2 SASEGT. Losses at the gene ends were 5 bases for V and 0 bases for J; bases not matched to a gene: 10. Here the CDR3 reads CASSHLEGQSSYEQYF. The CDR3 nucleotides read TGTGCCAGCAGTCATCTAGAGGGACAGAGCTCCTACGAGCAGTACTTC.

This clonotype was picked up many times. The chain employs TRBV29-1 and TRBJ1-2; D call uncertain. The CDR3 totals 11 residues. Trimming shortened V by 6 bases and J by 8 bases, and 13 bases separated the two germline ends. Per germline, CDR1 SQVTM and CDR2 ANQGSEA. The CDR3 is CSVPNIGGYTF. The CDR3 coding sequence is TGCAGCGTCCCCAACATAGGAGGCTACACCTTC.

J is TRBJ2-1 and V is TRBV28, with a weak D call TRBD2 (6 bases). Germline V CDR1 and CDR2: MDHEN, SYDVKM. V was clipped by 6 bases and J by 7 bases, with 16 bases between them. The CDR3 loop spans 14 amino acids. CDR3 nucleotide sequence: TGTGCCAGCAGCCCCGGGGGACCCGTAAATGAGCAGTTCTTC. It is translated as CASSPGGPVNEQFF.

This clonotype was seen ten or more times. The V call is TRBV7-9, the J call TRBJ1-6, with 12 positions matching TRBD1. This CDR3 comprises 17 residues. CDR1 and CDR2 from the germline V gene are SEHNR and FQNEAQ (reference sequence). The junction had 15 bases not matched to a gene; V was cut back by 5 bases and J by 13 bases. The CDR3 sequence: CASSPLLVGTGGSPLHF. Here the CDR3 DNA reads TGTGCCAGCAGCCCCCTCCTCGTCGGGACAGGGGGCTCGCCCCTCCACTTT.

This clonotype was recorded at least ten times. CDR3 DNA: TGTGCCAGCAGCTTGACCGGGGCTATGAAACCCGAGCAGTTCTTC. Protein: CASSLTGAMKPEQFF. This rearrangement joins TRBV5-5 to TRBJ2-1; D assignment may be TRBD1 or TRBD2 (5 bases each). The V end lost 1 base, the J end lost 10 bases, and 18 bases lay between the germline ends. This CDR3 has 15 amino acids. From germline, CDR1 is SGHKS and CDR2 YYEKEE (reference sequence).

This clonotype was seen at least ten times. V is TRBV6-2 or TRBV6-3 and J is TRBJ1-3; the D gene is possibly TRBD1 (6 bases). The CDR3 totals 15 residues. Germline CDR1 MNHEY, CDR2 SVGEGT. V lost 6 bases to trimming and J lost 2 bases, with 14 bases between them. CDR3 sequence: CASSSRDIAGNTIYF. The CDR3 nucleotides read TGTGCCAGCAGCTCTCGGGACATCGCTGGAAACACCATATATTTT.

The chain joins TRBV7-9 to TRBJ1-1; a weak D match, TRBD1 (5 bases). This CDR3 has 14 amino acids. Deletions cut 5 bases from V and 4 bases from J, with 14 bases between. Germline V gene sequence: CDR1 SEHNR, CDR2 FQNEAQ (reference sequence). CDR3 DNA: TGTGCCAGCAGCCAGGGCCCTCCGCGCACTGAAGCTTTCTTT. Protein product: CASSQGPPRTEAFF.

This clonotype was detected many times. The J gene is TRBJ2-7, the V gene TRBV6-5; D is ambiguous. V lost 2 bases to trimming and J lost 0 bases, with 8 bases between them. Germline CDR1 reads MNHEY; CDR2 reads SVGAGI. The CDR3 consists of 14 residues. This chain's CDR3 is CASSYAGSSYEQYF. For the CDR3, the DNA is TGTGCCAGCAGTTACGCCGGTTCCTCCTACGAGCAGTACTTC.

In this sample, this clonotype turned up a few times. V gene TRBV20-1 combines with J gene TRBJ1-1; tentative D call: TRBD1 (5 bases). The length of the CDR3 is 13 residues. Germline CDR1 and CDR2: DFQATT and SNEGSKA (reference sequence). V was clipped by 6 bases and J by 6 bases, with 17 bases between them. CDR3 sequence reads: CSARGELSPEAFF. The CDR3 DNA sequence: TGCAGTGCCCGGGGGGAGTTAAGTCCTGAAGCTTTCTTT.

This chain links TRBV6-1 with TRBJ2-5, with TRBD2 matching 11 bases. Germline V gene sequence: CDR1 MNHNS, CDR2 SASEGT. J lost 5 bases, V lost 5 bases, and 13 bases had no gene match. CDR3 length: 17 amino acids. CDR3 in DNA: TGTGCCAGCAGTCCTCAACTACTAGCGGGAGTCTTGGAGACCCAGTACTTC. Translating it yields CASSPQLLAGVLETQYF.

The rearrangement links TRBV4-2 to TRBJ1-4; the match to TRBD1 covers 9 bases. V gave up 2 bases and J gave up 2 bases; unmatched junction bases: 9. CDR3 size: 18 residues. The germline V gene has CDR1 LGHNA and CDR2 YNFKEQ. The CDR3 DNA follows: TGTGCCAGCAGCCAAAAAGGGACAGGGAGAAAGACTAATGAAAAACTGTTTTTT. This sequence encodes CASSQKGTGRKTNEKLFF.

This clonotype was detected many times. The V call is TRBV7-9, the J call TRBJ2-1, with no clear D. CDR3 length equals 11 residues. The germline V and J ends were trimmed by 7 bases and 6 bases, with 7 bases remaining between them. Germline lookup yields CDR1 SEHNR and CDR2 FQNEAQ (reference sequence). The chain's CDR3 is CASIQVNEQFF. CDR3 sequence (DNA): TGTGCCAGCATCCAGGTCAATGAGCAGTTCTTC. The whole variable domain, remainder taken from reference TRBV7-9 and TRBJ2-1, is DTGVSQNPRHKITKRGQNVTFRCDPISEHNRLYWYRQTLGQGPEFLTYFQNEAQLEKSRLLSDRFSAERPKGSFSTLEIQRTEQGDSAMYLCASIQVNEQFFGPGTRLTVL.

This chain uses TRBV3-1 with TRBJ2-7; D is undetermined. The CDR3 extends over 13 amino acids. The germline CDR1 and CDR2 sequences are LGHDT and YNNKEL (reference sequence). Trimming removed 6 bases from V and 9 bases from J, with 18 bases in between. This CDR3 reads CASSPSGFLWQYF. CDR3 bases: TGTGCCAGCAGTCCCAGTGGGTTCTTATGGCAGTACTTC.

This clonotype came up many times. The gene calls are TRBV4-3 and TRBJ2-1; no clear D gene. The CDR3 sequence is 16 residues long. Trimming took off 0 bases at V and 0 bases at J, with 9 bases between the two ends. CDR1 is LGHNA, CDR2 YSLEER, per germline. DNA for the CDR3: TGCGCCAGCAGCCAAGAGGCCCCCGGCTCCTACAATGAGCAGTTCTTC. Its translation is CASSQEAPGSYNEQFF.

The chain has TRBV4-2 and TRBJ2-5; D gene ambiguous. Trimming took off 2 bases at V and 4 bases at J, with 17 bases between the two ends. This CDR3 has 16 amino acids. Germline-derived CDR1 and CDR2 are LGHNA and YNFKEQ. The CDR3 is CASSQFGEAVLETQYF. The CDR3 nucleotides are TGTGCCAGCAGCCAATTTGGAGAAGCCGTTCTAGAGACCCAGTACTTC.